Following are 25 T cell receptor beta chains from one sample sequenced in a study of spatial heterogeneity in lung cancer. Time point in this sample: blood at routine non-recurrence follow-up after resection. TCRdb analysed the 5' RACE reads with MiXCR anew, one entry per CDR3 protein. In the table there are 25,000 or so distinct CDR3 sequences, 5% to 5.5% of which are singletons. Sequenced here: PBMCs, sampled at follow-up. The receptors were sampled from a female donor with early-stage non-small cell lung cancer.

This clonotype was counted many times. The chain carries TRBV11-1 and TRBJ2-2, with 13 nucleotides matching TRBD2. CDR3 length equals 16 residues. Trimming cost V 2 bases and J 9 bases; bases outside gene matches: 6. Germline assignment: CDR1 SGHAT and CDR2 FQDESV (reference sequence). CDR3 nucleotide sequence: TGTGCCAGCAGCTTAACTACTAGCGGGGGGGCCCGGGAGCTGTTTTTT. It encodes CASSLTTSGGARELFF.

The table lists this clonotype with many counts. This sequence joins TRBV2 and TRBJ1-2, with a possible D match to TRBD1 (5 bases). CDR1 is SNHLY and CDR2 is FYNNEI in the germline V gene. Trimming took 2 bases from V and 6 from J, leaving 10 bases between them. The CDR3 is made up of 13 amino acids. The CDR3 DNA follows: TGTGCCAGCAGTGAAAGGGGCCGGGATGGCTACACCTTC. This sequence encodes CASSERGRDGYTF.

The V gene is TRBV6-5, the J gene TRBJ1-3; D call uncertain. Trimming cost V 7 bases and J 0 bases, with 10 bases left between them. The CDR3 is 14 amino acids. CDR1 is MNHEY, CDR2 SVGAGI, per germline. DNA for the CDR3: TGTGCCAGCATTGGGCAGGCCTCTGGAAACACCATATATTTT. This gives the protein CASIGQASGNTIYF.

This clonotype was observed at least ten times. V usage is TRBV7-2 and J usage is TRBJ2-2; possible D gene TRBD2, 5 bases. Germline values: CDR1 SGHTA, CDR2 FQGNSA. V lost 10 bases, J lost 0 bases, and 15 bases lay in between. The CDR3 extends over 15 amino acids. CDR3 DNA sequence: TGTGCCATTAAAGAGGGCAGCGCGAACACCGGGGAGCTGTTTTTT. It specifies CAIKEGSANTGELFF.

In this sample, this clonotype turned up many times. This chain links TRBV5-1 with TRBJ1-2; D gene uncertain. The CDR3 contains 12 residues. The ends were cut back, 1 base at V and 7 bases at J, with 8 bases in the middle. Germline CDR1 SGHRS, CDR2 YFSETQ. The DNA for the CDR3 is TGCGCCAGCAGCTTGCTTGGTTTTGGCTACACCTTC. It is translated as CASSLLGFGYTF.

This clonotype has ten or more counts. This chain links TRBV3-1 with TRBJ1-1, with D unclear. Trimming removed 4 bases at V and 7 bases at J, with 16 bases between. Germline lookup yields CDR1 LGHDT and CDR2 YNNKEL (reference sequence). The CDR3 is made up of 14 amino acids. CDR3: CASSPGLPLDEAFF. CDR3 coding DNA: TGTGCCAGCAGCCCCGGTTTGCCCTTGGATGAAGCTTTCTTT.

Ten or more counts support this clonotype. The chain carries TRBV5-1 and TRBJ1-5; D gene uncertain. Trimming removed 0 bases at V and 0 bases at J, with 7 bases between. CDR1 is SGHRS and CDR2 is YFSETQ in the germline V gene. The CDR3 has 15 amino acids. CDR3 region: CASSLDRYSNQPQHF. As DNA, the CDR3 is TGCGCCAGCAGCTTGGACAGATATAGCAATCAGCCCCAGCATTTT.

The table lists this clonotype with many counts. This chain connects TRBV5-1 to TRBJ1-1; the D gene is possibly TRBD1 (6 bases). The V end lost 5 bases, the J end lost 0 bases, and 11 bases lay between the germline ends. The CDR3 is 14 residues long. The germline gives CDR1 SGHRS, CDR2 YFSETQ. The CDR3 is CASSGGQVNTEAFF. The CDR3 DNA is TGCGCCAGCAGTGGGGGACAAGTGAACACTGAAGCTTTCTTT.

This clonotype was observed at least ten times. The gene calls are TRBV4-3 and TRBJ2-7; tentatively, D is TRBD1 (5 bases). The V gene's germline CDR1 is LGHNA and CDR2 YSLEER. This CDR3 is 14 amino acids long. Trimming cost V 1 base and J 2 bases, with 9 bases left between them. The DNA of the CDR3 is TGCGCCAGCAGCCAAGGGGCAGGGACCTACGAGCAGTACTTC. Translation gives CASSQGAGTYEQYF.

The J gene is TRBJ2-1, the V gene TRBV25-1, with 7 bases matching TRBD1. CDR3 length: 16 residues. Germline loops: CDR1 MGHDK, CDR2 SYGVNS. Germline trimming cut 5 bases from V and 2 bases from J; bases unmatched to any gene: 9. The CDR3 coding sequence is TGTGCCAGCAGTAAAGGGGGCAGGGGAACCTACAATGAGCAGTTCTTC. It codes for CASSKGGRGTYNEQFF.

This clonotype was observed many times. The CDR3 loop reads CASSQEGSAGWSYEQYF. Written as DNA, the CDR3 is TGTGCCAGCAGCCAAGAGGGGTCAGCGGGATGGTCCTACGAGCAGTACTTC. The chain has TRBV4-2 and TRBJ2-7, with TRBD2 matching over 7 bases. After removal of 0 bases from V and 1 base from J, the junction contained 9 bases not matched to a gene. The CDR3 is 17 amino acids. In germline, CDR1 is LGHNA, CDR2 YNFKEQ.

This clonotype was observed at least ten times. The CDR3 region has the DNA TGTGCCAGCAGTGATCCGGGGAATGAGCAGTTCTTC. Encoded protein: CASSDPGNEQFF. V usage is TRBV6-1 and J usage is TRBJ2-1; a possible D gene is TRBD2 (5 bases). Trimming shortened V by 3 bases and J by 7 bases, and 7 bases separated the two germline ends. The CDR3 has 12 residues. CDR1 is MNHNS and CDR2 is SASEGT in the germline V gene.

This clonotype is labeled medium-sized. The chain uses TRBV20-1 and TRBJ2-1; no definite D call. The V end lost 1 base, the J end lost 6 bases, and 13 bases lay between the germline ends. There are 14 residues in the CDR3. Per the germline V gene, CDR1 is DFQATT and CDR2 is SNEGSKA (reference sequence). DNA of the CDR3: TGCAGTGCTAGAGGTCAGGCGGAGATCAATGAGCAGTTCTTC. Amino acids: CSARGQAEINEQFF.

Many counts were recorded for this clonotype. The chain is built from TRBV7-2 and TRBJ2-7, with TRBD1 matching 7 bases. This CDR3 region has 15 residues. Germline trimming cut 3 bases from V and 0 bases from J; bases unmatched to any gene: 5. Germline CDR1 and CDR2: SGHTA and FQGNSA. DNA for the CDR3: TGTGCCAGCAGCTTCGACAGGGCCAGCTCCTACGAGCAGTACTTC. This sequence encodes CASSFDRASSYEQYF.

This clonotype was found many times. The V gene is TRBV6-6, the J gene TRBJ2-7; a possible D gene is TRBD2 (7 bases). The CDR3 has 15 amino acids. Trimming cost V 2 bases and J 3 bases, with 14 bases left between them. The germline CDR1 and CDR2 sequences are MNHNY and SVGAGI (reference sequence). In DNA form, the CDR3 reads TGTGCCAGCAGTTACAGGGGGGGGCTGGACTACGAGCAGTACTTC. Translating it yields CASSYRGGLDYEQYF.

This clonotype is medium-sized (0.01 to 0.1%) within its sample. This chain connects TRBV28 to TRBJ2-5; possibly TRBD2 for D (5 bases). The CDR3 consists of 14 residues. Trimming removed 4 bases at V and 2 bases at J, with 11 bases between. Germline V lookup: CDR1 MDHEN, CDR2 SYDVKM. As DNA, the CDR3 is TGTGCCAGCAGTTCCTCCCGGGAACAAGAGACCCAGTACTTC. Translating gives CASSSSREQETQYF.

This clonotype was seen at least ten times. The chain links TRBV11-2 to TRBJ2-2, with D maybe TRBD1 (7 bases). V was cut by 1 base and J by 6 bases, with 12 bases left in between. Germline CDR1 reads SGHAT; CDR2 reads FQNNGV. This CDR3 spans 15 amino acids. DNA for the CDR3: TGTGCCAGCAGCTTAGCTCAGGGGGACTCCGGGGAGCTGTTTTTT. This translates into CASSLAQGDSGELFF.

This clonotype came up many times. The chain combines TRBV12-3 or TRBV12-4 with TRBJ1-5; D is ambiguous. The germline V and J ends were trimmed by 5 bases and 8 bases, with 13 bases remaining between them. The CDR3 covers 13 residues. The CDR3: CASSTRVREPQHF. For the CDR3, the DNA is TGTGCCAGCAGTACAAGGGTTCGCGAGCCCCAGCATTTT.

This clonotype was detected once. The chain joins TRBV7-8 to TRBJ2-1; 8 bases line up with TRBD1. The CDR3 consists of 15 residues. CDR1 and CDR2 from the germline V gene are SGHVS and FQNEAQ. With V trimmed by 6 bases and J by 6 bases, 10 bases remained unmatched. As DNA, the CDR3 is TGTGCCAGCAGTTTCAGACAGGGGCTCTCCAATGAGCAGTTCTTC. This encodes CASSFRQGLSNEQFF.

This clonotype was recorded at least ten times. J is TRBJ2-2 and V is TRBV5-1; 8 bases match TRBD2. The CDR3 is 18 amino acids. After removal of 3 bases from V and 5 bases from J, the junction contained 15 bases not matched to a gene. The germline gives CDR1 SGHRS, CDR2 YFSETQ. CDR3 protein: CASSSPWRSGSTTGELFF. CDR3 DNA: TGCGCCAGCAGCTCCCCATGGCGGAGCGGGAGCACGACCGGGGAGCTGTTTTTT.

This clonotype was found a few times. The gene calls are TRBV6-5 and TRBJ2-7; TRBD2 agrees at 8 bases. This CDR3 has 14 residues. Losses at the gene ends were 6 bases for V and 5 bases for J; bases not matched to a gene: 9. Germline-derived CDR1 and CDR2 are MNHEY and SVGAGI. CDR3 amino acids: CASRKGLGSHEQYF. The CDR3 region has the DNA TGTGCCAGCAGGAAGGGACTAGGTTCGCACGAGCAGTACTTC.

At least ten counts were recorded for this clonotype. J is TRBJ1-2 and V is TRBV29-1; TRBD1 is a possible D gene (6 bases). Germline-derived CDR1 and CDR2 are SQVTM and ANQGSEA. Trimming left V 2 bases short and J 4 bases short, with 11 bases between. The CDR3 runs to 13 residues. The CDR3 is CSVETGSAYGYTF. In nucleotides, the CDR3 is TGCAGCGTTGAAACAGGGAGCGCCTATGGCTACACCTTC. Full variable domain (remainder filled in from reference TRBV29-1 and TRBJ1-2): SAVISQKPSRDICQRGTSLTIQCQVDSQVTMMFWYRQQPGQSLTLIATANQGSEATYESGFVIDKFPISRPNLTFSTLTVSNMSPEDSSIYLCSVETGSAYGYTFGSGTRLTVV.

The V call is TRBV20-1, the J call TRBJ2-3, with 13 bases identical to TRBD2. From germline, CDR1 is DFQATT and CDR2 SNEGSKA (reference sequence). The CDR3 is made up of 15 amino acids. Losses at the gene ends were 6 bases for V and 6 bases for J; bases not matched to a gene: 9. The DNA of the CDR3 is TGCAGTGCCTCTGGGACTAGCGGGGTTTTGGATACGCAGTATTTT. It codes for CSASGTSGVLDTQYF.

The chain carries TRBV5-5 and TRBJ2-1; no firm D call. V dropped 2 bases and J dropped 9 bases, with 9 bases sitting between them. Germline assignment: CDR1 SGHKS and CDR2 YYEKEE (reference sequence). The CDR3 loop spans 12 amino acids. CDR3 loop: CASSLMAGEQFF. For the CDR3, the DNA is TGTGCCAGCAGCTTAATGGCCGGTGAGCAGTTCTTC.

This clonotype was seen many times. This sequence joins TRBV14 and TRBJ2-7, with D perhaps matching TRBD1 (6 bases). V lost 1 base to trimming and J lost 6 bases, with 19 bases between them. Germline assignment: CDR1 SGHDN and CDR2 FVKESK. The CDR3 runs to 16 residues. CDR3 residues: CASSQGRDRFRSEQYF. CDR3 bases: TGTGCCAGCAGCCAAGGAAGAGACAGGTTTCGATCCGAGCAGTACTTC.